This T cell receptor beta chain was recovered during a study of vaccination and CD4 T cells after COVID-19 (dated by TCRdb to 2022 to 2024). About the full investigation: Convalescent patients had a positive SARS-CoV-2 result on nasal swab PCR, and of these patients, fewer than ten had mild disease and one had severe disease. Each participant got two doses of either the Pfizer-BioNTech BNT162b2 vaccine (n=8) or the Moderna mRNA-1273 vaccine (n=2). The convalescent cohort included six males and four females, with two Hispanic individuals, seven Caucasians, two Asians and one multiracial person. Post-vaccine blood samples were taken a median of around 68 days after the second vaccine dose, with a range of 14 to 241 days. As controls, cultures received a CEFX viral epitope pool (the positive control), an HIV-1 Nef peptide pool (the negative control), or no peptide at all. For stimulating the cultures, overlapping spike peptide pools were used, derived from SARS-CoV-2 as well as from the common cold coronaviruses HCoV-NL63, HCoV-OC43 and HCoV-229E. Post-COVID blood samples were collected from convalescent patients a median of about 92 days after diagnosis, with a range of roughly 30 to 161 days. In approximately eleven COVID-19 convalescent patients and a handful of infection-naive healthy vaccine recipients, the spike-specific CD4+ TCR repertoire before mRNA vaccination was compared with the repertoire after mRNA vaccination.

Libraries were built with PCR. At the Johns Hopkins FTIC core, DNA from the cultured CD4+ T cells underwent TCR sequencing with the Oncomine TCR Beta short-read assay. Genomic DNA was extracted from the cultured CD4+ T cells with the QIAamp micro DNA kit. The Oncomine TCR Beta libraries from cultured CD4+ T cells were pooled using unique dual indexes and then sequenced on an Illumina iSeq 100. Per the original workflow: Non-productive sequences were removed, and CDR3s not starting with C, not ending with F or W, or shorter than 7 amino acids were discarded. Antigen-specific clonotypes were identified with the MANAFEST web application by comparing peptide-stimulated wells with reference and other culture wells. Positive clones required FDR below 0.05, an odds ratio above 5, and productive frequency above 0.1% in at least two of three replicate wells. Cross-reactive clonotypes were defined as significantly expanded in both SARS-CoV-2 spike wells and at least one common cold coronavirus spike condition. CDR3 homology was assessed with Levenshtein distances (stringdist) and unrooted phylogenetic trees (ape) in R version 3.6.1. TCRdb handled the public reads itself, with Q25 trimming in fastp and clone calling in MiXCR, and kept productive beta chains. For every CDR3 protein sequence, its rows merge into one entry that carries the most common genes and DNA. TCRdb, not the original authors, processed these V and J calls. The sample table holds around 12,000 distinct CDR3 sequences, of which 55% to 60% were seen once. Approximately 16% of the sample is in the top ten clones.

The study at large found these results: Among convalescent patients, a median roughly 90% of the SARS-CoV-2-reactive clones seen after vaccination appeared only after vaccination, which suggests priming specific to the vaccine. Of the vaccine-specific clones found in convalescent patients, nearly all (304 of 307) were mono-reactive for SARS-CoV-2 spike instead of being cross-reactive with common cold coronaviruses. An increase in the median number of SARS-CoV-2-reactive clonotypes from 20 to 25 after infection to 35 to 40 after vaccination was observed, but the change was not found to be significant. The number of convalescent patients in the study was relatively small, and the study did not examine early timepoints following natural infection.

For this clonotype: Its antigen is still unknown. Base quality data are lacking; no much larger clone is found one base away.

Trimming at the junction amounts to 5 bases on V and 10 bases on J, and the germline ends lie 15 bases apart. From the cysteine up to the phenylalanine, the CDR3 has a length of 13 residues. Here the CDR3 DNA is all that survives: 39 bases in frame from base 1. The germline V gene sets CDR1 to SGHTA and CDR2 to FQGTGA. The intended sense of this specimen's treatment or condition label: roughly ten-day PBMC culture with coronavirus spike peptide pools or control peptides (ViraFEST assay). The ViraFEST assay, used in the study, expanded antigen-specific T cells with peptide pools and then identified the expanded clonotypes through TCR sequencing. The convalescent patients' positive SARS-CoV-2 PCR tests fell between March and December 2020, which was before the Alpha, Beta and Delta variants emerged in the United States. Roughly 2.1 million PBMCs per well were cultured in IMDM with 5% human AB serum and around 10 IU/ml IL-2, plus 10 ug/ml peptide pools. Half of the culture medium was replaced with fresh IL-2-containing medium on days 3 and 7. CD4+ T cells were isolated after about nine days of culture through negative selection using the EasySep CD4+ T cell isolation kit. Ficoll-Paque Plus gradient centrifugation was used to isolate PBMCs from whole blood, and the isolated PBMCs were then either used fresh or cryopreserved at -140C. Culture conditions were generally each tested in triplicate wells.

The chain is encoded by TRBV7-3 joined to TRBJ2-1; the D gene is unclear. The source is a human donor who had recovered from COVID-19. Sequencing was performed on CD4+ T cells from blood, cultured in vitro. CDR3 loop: CASSPTIGGEQFF. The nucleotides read TGTGCCAGCAGCCCCACGATAGGCGGAGAGCAGTTCTTC.